These 12 T cell receptor beta chains were sequenced from one sample in a study of blood T cell repertoires in COVID-19. Libraries were prepared by immunoSEQ multiplex PCR; TCRdb keeps only in-frame clonotypes and omits some of them. The data show around 170,000 clones, about 88% seen once. What was sequenced was peripheral blood. Receptor source: a man aged 18 to 29 who had recovered from COVID-19.

The rearrangement joins TRBV2 to TRBJ2-7, with D perhaps TRBD2 (6 bases). CDR3 size: 15 residues. With 3 bases removed from V and 2 bases from J, the gap between germline ends came to 14 bases. The germline V gene has CDR1 SNHLY and CDR2 FYNNEI. The CDR3 loop reads CASSEVRGRTYEQYF. CDR3 in DNA: TGTGCCAGCAGTGAGGTTCGGGGGAGAACCTACGAGCAGTACTTC.

The chain recombines TRBV29-1 with TRBJ1-2, with a tentative D call TRBD1 (6 bases). Germline-derived CDR1 and CDR2 are SQVTM and ANQGSEA. V lost 5 bases, J lost 5 bases, and 15 bases lay in between. The CDR3 is 13 amino acids. The CDR3 nucleotides read TGCAGCGTTTGGACAGCCAGTCGTTATGGCTACACCTTC. This sequence encodes CSVWTASRYGYTF.

The genes are TRBV27 and TRBJ1-6; 8 bases are shared with TRBD1. Looked up from germline, CDR1 is MNHEY and CDR2 is SMNVEV (reference sequence). This CDR3 is 14 amino acids long. Trimming took 5 bases from V and 7 from J; bases not matched to a gene: 4. The CDR3 DNA reads as TGTGCCAGCAGTCCGGGACAGGAGAATTCACCCCTCCACTTT. The encoded protein is CASSPGQENSPLHF.

The V call is TRBV11-2, the J call TRBJ1-2; the match to TRBD1 covers 11 bases. The ends lost 3 bases at V and 5 bases at J; junction bases unmatched: 2. This CDR3 comprises 14 residues. CDR1 and CDR2 (germline): SGHAT, FQNNGV. As DNA, the CDR3 is TGTGCCAGCAGCTTTGGGACAGGGGGATATGGCTACACCTTC. Encoded protein: CASSFGTGGYGYTF.

This clone has only a few counts. The CDR3 region is CASSLSFLETQYF. CDR3 DNA sequence: TGCGCCAGCAGCTTGAGCTTTTTGGAGACCCAGTACTTC. This rearrangement joins TRBV5-1 to TRBJ2-5; no reliable D call. The CDR3 sequence is 13 residues long. V was pared by 1 base and J by 5 bases, with 9 bases between. The germline V gene has CDR1 SGHRS and CDR2 YFSETQ.

The genes are TRBV4-2 and TRBJ2-2, with a possible D match to TRBD2 (5 bases). Trimming took 8 bases from V and 2 from J, leaving 15 bases between them. The length of the CDR3 is 15 residues. CDR1 and CDR2 from the germline V gene are LGHNA and YNFKEQ. DNA of the CDR3: TGTGCCAGCGGGCCATTGGGGAGAAACACCGGGGAGCTGTTTTTT. Its translation: CASGPLGRNTGELFF.

The chain employs TRBV29-1 and TRBJ2-5; D unresolved. V was pared by 3 bases and J by 5 bases, with 10 bases between. The CDR3 sequence is 12 residues long. The germline gives CDR1 SQVTM, CDR2 ANQGSEA. CDR3 residues: CSVDGGRETQYF. The CDR3 region has the DNA TGCAGCGTTGACGGCGGCCGGGAGACCCAGTACTTC.

The chain couples TRBV5-1 to TRBJ2-1; D is ambiguous. CDR1 is SGHRS and CDR2 is YFSETQ in the germline V gene. Trimming removed 0 bases from V and 0 bases from J, with 13 bases in between. The CDR3 has 17 amino acids. CDR3 protein: CASSLGGSMSSYNEQFF. In DNA form, the CDR3 reads TGCGCCAGCAGCTTGGGAGGTTCGATGAGCTCCTACAATGAGCAGTTCTTC. Full variable domain (missing parts from reference TRBV5-1 and TRBJ2-1): KAGVTQTPRYLIKTRGQQVTLSCSPISGHRSVSWYQQTPGQGLQFLFEYFSETQRNKGNFPGRFSGRQFSNSRSEMNVSTLELGDSALYLCASSLGGSMSSYNEQFFGPGTRLTVL.

This clone was counted once. V is TRBV9 and J is TRBJ2-1; TRBD2 matches at 8 bases. The CDR3 sequence is 16 residues long. Germline values: CDR1 SGDLS, CDR2 YYNGEE. V trimming: 1 base; J trimming: 8 bases; junction bases outside the gene matches: 11. As DNA, the CDR3 is TGTGCCAGCAGCGTAATTTTGGGGACTAGGGTTGATGAGCAGTTCTTC. Translated, it gives CASSVILGTRVDEQFF.

V is TRBV13 and J is TRBJ2-1; 12 bases are shared with TRBD1. Germline V gene sequence: CDR1 PRHDT, CDR2 FYEKMQ (reference sequence). There are 20 residues in the CDR3. The V and J ends lost 8 bases and 0 bases, in that order; junction bases with no gene match: 17. This CDR3 is CASAPLRDRGPLSSYNEQFF. The DNA of the CDR3 is TGTGCCAGCGCGCCCCTCCGGGACAGGGGGCCCCTAAGCTCCTACAATGAGCAGTTCTTC.

The chain uses TRBV3-1 (or the pseudogene TRBV3-2) and TRBJ2-7, with D hard to call. Per the germline V gene, CDR1 is LGHDT and CDR2 is YNNKEL (reference sequence). The CDR3 is 12 residues long. V shed 1 base and J shed 4 bases, with 5 bases lying between them. The CDR3 DNA reads as TGTGCCAGCAGCCAAGCGCTATACGAGCAGTACTTC. Protein sequence: CASSQALYEQYF.

The V call is TRBV19, the J call TRBJ1-3; D gene ambiguous. Trimming removed 6 bases at V and 2 bases at J, with 8 bases between. The germline V gene encodes CDR1 LNHDA and CDR2 SQIVND (reference sequence). The CDR3 sequence is 13 residues long. The chain's CDR3 is CASRLGAGNTIYF. CDR3 in DNA: TGTGCCAGTAGGTTGGGAGCTGGAAACACCATATATTTT.